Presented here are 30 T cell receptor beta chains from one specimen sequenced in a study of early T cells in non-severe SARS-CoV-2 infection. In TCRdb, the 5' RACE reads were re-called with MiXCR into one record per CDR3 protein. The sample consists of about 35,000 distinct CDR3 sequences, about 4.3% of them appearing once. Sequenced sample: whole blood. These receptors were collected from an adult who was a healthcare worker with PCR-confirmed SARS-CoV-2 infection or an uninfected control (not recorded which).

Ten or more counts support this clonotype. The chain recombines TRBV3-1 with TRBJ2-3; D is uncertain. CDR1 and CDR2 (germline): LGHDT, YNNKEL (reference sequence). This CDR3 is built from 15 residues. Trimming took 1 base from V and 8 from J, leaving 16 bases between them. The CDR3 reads CASSQVASRAGTQYF. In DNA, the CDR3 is TGTGCCAGCAGCCAAGTAGCCTCTAGAGCCGGTACGCAGTATTTT.

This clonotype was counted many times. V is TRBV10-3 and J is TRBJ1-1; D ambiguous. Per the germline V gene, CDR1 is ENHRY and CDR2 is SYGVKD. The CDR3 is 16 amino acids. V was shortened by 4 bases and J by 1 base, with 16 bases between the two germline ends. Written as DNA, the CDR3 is TGTGCCATCAGTGCCAACCTAGGAGGTAAGAACACTGAAGCTTTCTTT. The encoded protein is CAISANLGGKNTEAFF.

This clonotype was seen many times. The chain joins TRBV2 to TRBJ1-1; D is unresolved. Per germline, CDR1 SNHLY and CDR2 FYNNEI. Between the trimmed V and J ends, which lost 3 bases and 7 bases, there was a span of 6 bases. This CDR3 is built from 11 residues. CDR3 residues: CASSDQIEAFF. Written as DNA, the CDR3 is TGTGCCAGCAGTGACCAGATTGAAGCTTTCTTT.

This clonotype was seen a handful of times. The CDR3 loop reads CSVLYGEQFF. As DNA, the CDR3 is TGCAGCGTTTTGTATGGTGAGCAGTTCTTC. The V and J genes are TRBV29-1 and TRBJ2-1, with D hard to call. Germline V lookup: CDR1 SQVTM, CDR2 ANQGSEA. Trimming shortened V by 5 bases and J by 9 bases, and 8 bases separated the two germline ends. This CDR3 contains 10 residues.

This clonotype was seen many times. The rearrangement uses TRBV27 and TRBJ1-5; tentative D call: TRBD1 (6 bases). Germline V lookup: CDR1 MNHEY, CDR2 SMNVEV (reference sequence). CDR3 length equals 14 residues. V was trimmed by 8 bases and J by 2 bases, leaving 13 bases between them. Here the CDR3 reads CASGRTDGNQPQHF. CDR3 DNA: TGTGCCAGCGGTAGGACAGATGGCAATCAGCCCCAGCATTTT.

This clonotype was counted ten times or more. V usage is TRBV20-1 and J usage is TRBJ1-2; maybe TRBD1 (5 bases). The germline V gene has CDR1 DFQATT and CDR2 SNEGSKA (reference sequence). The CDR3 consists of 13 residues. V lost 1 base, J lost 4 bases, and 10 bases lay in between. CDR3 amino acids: CSARVGTVYGYTF. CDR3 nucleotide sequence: TGCAGTGCTAGAGTCGGGACCGTCTATGGCTACACCTTC.

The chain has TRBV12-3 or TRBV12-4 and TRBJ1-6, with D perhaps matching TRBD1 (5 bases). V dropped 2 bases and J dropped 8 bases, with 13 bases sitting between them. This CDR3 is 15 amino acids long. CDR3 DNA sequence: TGTGCCAGCAGTTTAATCACAGGTCGGGATTCACCCCTCCACTTT. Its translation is CASSLITGRDSPLHF.

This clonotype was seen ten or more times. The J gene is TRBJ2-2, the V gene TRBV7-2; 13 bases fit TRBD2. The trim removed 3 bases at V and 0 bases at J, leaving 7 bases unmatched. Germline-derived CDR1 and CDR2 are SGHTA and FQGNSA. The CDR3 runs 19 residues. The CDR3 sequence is CASSLRLAGGRANTGELFF. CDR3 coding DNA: TGTGCCAGCAGCTTGAGACTAGCGGGGGGCCGAGCGAACACCGGGGAGCTGTTTTTT.

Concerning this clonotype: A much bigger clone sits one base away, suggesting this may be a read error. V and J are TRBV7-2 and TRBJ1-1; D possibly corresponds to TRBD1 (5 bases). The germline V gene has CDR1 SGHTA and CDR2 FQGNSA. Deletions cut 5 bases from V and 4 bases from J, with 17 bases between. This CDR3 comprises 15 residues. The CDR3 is CASSSQTPGVTEAFF. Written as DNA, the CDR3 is TGTGCCAGCAGCAGCCAGACACCGGGGGTCACTGAAGCTTTCTTT. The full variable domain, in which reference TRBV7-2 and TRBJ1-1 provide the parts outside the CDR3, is GAGVSQSPSNKVTEKGKDVELRCDPISGHTALYWYRQSLGQGLEFLIYFQGNSAPDKSGLPSDRFSAERTGGSVSTLTIQRTQQEDSAVYLCASSSQTPGVTEAFFGQGTRLTVV.

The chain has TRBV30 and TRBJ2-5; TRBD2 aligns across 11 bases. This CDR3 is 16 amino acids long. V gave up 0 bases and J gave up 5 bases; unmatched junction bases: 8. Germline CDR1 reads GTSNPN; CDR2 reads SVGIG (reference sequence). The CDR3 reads CAWSVPGLAGGETQYF. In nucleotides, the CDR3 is TGTGCCTGGAGTGTACCGGGGCTAGCGGGGGGTGAGACCCAGTACTTC.

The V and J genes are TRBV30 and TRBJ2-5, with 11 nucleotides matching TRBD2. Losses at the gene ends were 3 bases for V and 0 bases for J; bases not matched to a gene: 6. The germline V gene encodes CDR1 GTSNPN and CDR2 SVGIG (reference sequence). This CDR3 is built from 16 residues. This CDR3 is CAWSGTSGGNQETQYF. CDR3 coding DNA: TGTGCCTGGAGCGGAACTAGCGGGGGAAACCAAGAGACCCAGTACTTC.

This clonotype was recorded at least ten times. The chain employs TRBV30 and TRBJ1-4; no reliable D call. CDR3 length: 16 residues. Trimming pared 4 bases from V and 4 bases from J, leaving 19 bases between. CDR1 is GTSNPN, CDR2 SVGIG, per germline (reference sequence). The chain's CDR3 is CAWKERPGPFNEKLFF. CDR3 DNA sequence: TGTGCCTGGAAGGAGAGACCCGGACCTTTTAATGAAAAACTGTTTTTT.

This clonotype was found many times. The CDR3 DNA follows: TGTGCCAGCCGAACAGGGGGCCGGCAGCCCCAGCATTTT. The encoded protein is CASRTGGRQPQHF. This sequence joins TRBV19 and TRBJ1-5; 9 bases fit TRBD1. Germline CDR1 reads LNHDA; CDR2 reads SQIVND (reference sequence). V dropped 9 bases and J dropped 7; count of bases not matched to a gene: 7. CDR3 size: 13 residues.

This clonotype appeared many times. The CDR3 reads CASSPQTGNYGYTF. The CDR3 nucleotides read TGTGCCAGCTCACCACAAACAGGGAACTATGGCTACACCTTC. The V and J genes are TRBV18 and TRBJ1-2, with D maybe TRBD1 (6 bases). The CDR3 extends over 14 amino acids. CDR1 is KGHSH, CDR2 LQKENI, per germline. V shed 1 base and J shed 2 bases, with 8 bases lying between them.

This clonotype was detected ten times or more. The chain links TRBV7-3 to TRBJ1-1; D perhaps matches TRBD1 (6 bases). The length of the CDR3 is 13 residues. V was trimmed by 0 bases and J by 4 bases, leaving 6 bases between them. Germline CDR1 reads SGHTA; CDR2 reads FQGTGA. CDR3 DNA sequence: TGTGCCAGCAGCTTAACGGGGGCCACTGAAGCTTTCTTT. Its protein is CASSLTGATEAFF.

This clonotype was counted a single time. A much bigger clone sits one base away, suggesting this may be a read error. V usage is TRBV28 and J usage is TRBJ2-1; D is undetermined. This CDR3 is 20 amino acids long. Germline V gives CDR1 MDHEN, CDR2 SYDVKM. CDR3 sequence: CASSSPLNQFDRFSYNKQFF. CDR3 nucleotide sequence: TGTGCCAGCAGCTCGCCGTTAAACCAATTCGACCGTTTCTCCTACAATAAGCAGTTCTTC.

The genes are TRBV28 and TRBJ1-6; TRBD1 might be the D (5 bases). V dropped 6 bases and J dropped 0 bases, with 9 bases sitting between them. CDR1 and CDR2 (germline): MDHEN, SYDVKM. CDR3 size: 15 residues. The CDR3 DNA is TGTGCCAGCAGCACTGGGGGCTCCTATAATTCACCCCTCCACTTT. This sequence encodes CASSTGGSYNSPLHF.

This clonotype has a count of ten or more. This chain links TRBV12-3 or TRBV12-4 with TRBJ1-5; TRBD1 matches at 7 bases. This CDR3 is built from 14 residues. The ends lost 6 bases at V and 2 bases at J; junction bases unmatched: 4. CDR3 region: CASSRDRGNQPQHF. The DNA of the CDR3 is TGTGCCAGCAGCCGAGACAGGGGCAATCAGCCCCAGCATTTT.

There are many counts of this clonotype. CDR3 coding DNA: TGTGCCAGCAGCTTAGTTTTGACAGGGGAGCAGTACTTC. Translating gives CASSLVLTGEQYF. J is TRBJ2-7 and V is TRBV7-9; 7 bases fit TRBD1. The CDR3 is 13 amino acids. The germline CDR1 and CDR2 sequences are SEHNR and FQNEAQ (reference sequence). Germline trimming cut 1 base from V and 7 bases from J; bases unmatched to any gene: 4.

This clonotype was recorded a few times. The CDR3 spells CASSSGQGIPYEQYF. The CDR3 coding sequence is TGTGCCAGCAGCTCCGGACAGGGAATCCCCTACGAGCAGTACTTC. This rearrangement joins TRBV7-9 to TRBJ2-7; 8 bases are a match to TRBD1. The germline V gene encodes CDR1 SEHNR and CDR2 FQNEAQ (reference sequence). The CDR3 consists of 15 residues. The junction had 7 bases not matched to a gene; V was cut back by 4 bases and J by 2 bases.

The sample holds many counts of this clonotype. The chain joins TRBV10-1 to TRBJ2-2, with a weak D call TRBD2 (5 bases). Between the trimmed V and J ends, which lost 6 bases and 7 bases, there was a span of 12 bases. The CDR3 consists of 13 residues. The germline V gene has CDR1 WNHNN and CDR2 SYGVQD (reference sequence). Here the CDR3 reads CASRRGNVGELFF. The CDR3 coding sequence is TGCGCCAGCAGGCGAGGGAATGTCGGGGAGCTGTTTTTT.

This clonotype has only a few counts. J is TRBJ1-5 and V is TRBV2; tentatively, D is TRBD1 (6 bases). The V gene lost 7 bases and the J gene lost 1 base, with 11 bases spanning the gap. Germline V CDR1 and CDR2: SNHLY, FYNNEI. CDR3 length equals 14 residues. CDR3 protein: CASTEGGSNQPQHF. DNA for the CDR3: TGTGCCAGCACCGAAGGGGGAAGCAATCAGCCCCAGCATTTT.

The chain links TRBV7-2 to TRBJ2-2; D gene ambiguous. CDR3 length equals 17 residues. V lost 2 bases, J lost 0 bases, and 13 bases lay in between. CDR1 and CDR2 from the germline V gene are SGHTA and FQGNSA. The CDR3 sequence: CASSLYGGVANTGELFF. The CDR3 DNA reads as TGTGCCAGCAGCTTATACGGTGGGGTCGCGAACACCGGGGAGCTGTTTTTT.

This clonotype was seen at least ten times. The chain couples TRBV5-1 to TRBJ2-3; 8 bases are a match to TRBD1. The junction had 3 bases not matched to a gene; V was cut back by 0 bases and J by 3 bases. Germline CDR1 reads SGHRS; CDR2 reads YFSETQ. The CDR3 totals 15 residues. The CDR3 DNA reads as TGCGCCAGCAGCTTGGCGGACAGGGAGACAGATACGCAGTATTTT. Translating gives CASSLADRETDTQYF.

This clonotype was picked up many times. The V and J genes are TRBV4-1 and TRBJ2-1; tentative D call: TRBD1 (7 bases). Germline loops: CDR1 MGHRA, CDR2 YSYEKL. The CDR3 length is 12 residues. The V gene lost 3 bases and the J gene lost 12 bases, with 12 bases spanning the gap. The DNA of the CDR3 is TGCGCCAGCAGCCACCCCCAGGGGGGGCAGTTCTTC. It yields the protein CASSHPQGGQFF.

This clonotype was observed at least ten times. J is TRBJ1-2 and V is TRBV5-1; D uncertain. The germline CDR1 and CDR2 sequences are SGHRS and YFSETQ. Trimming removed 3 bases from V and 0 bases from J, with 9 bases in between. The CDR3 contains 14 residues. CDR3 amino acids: CASSSPASNYGYTF. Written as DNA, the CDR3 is TGCGCCAGCAGCTCTCCGGCCTCTAACTATGGCTACACCTTC. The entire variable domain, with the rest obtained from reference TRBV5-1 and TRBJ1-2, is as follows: KAGVTQTPRYLIKTRGQQVTLSCSPISGHRSVSWYQQTPGQGLQFLFEYFSETQRNKGNFPGRFSGRQFSNSRSEMNVSTLELGDSALYLCASSSPASNYGYTFGSGTRLTVV.

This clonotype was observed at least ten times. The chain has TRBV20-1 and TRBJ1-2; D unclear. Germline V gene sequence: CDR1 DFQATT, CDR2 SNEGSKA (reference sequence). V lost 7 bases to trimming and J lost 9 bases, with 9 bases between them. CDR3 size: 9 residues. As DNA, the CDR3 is TGCAGTGTCCCGGACCGCTACACCTTC. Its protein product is CSVPDRYTF.

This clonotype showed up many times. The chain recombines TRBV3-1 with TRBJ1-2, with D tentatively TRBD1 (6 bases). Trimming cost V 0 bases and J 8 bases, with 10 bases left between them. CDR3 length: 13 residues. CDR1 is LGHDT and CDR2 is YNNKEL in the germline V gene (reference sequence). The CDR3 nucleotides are TGTGCCAGCAGCCAAGATGGCAGGGGAGGCTACACCTTC. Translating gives CASSQDGRGGYTF.

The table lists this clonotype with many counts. CDR3 in amino acids: CASSLGTGLSYEQYF. CDR3 coding DNA: TGCGCCAGCAGCTTGGGGACAGGGCTCTCCTACGAGCAGTACTTC. The V and J genes are TRBV5-1 and TRBJ2-7; 8 bases are shared with TRBD1. The length of the CDR3 is 15 residues. V trimming: 0 bases; J trimming: 0 bases; junction bases outside the gene matches: 2. Germline V gene lookup returns CDR1 SGHRS and CDR2 YFSETQ.

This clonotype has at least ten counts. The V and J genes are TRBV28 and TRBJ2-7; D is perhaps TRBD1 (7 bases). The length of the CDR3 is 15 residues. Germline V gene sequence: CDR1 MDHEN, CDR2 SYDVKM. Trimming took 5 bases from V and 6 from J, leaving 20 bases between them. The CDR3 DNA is TGTGCCAGCAGTCACAGGGGCGCCCGGAGGGGCGAGCAGTACTTC. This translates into CASSHRGARRGEQYF.